The 26 T cell receptor beta chains given below trace back to one sample, sequenced in a study of glioma-infiltrating T cells after dendritic cell vaccination. Specified time point: after dendritic cell vaccination, including at tumor progression/relapse. Clones were sequenced by immunoSEQ multiplex PCR, and TCRdb holds only the in-frame ones, with some missing. The sample holds fewer than 75,000 clones; about 85% are singletons and the top ten take about 8.1%. The sequencing used blood, collected after dendritic cell vaccination. These receptors came from a human donor with glioblastoma.

The rearrangement links TRBV5-6 to TRBJ2-2; D is unclear. The CDR3 contains 12 residues. Per germline, CDR1 SGHDT and CDR2 YYEEEE. The V gene lost 4 bases and the J gene lost 5 bases, with 6 bases spanning the gap. The CDR3 protein is CASSPGTGELFF. CDR3 DNA sequence: TGTGCCAGCAGCCCCGGGACCGGGGAGCTGTTTTTT.

The chain uses TRBV28 and TRBJ1-1; D remains ambiguous. The V gene's germline CDR1 is MDHEN and CDR2 SYDVKM. Trimming stripped 2 bases from V and 3 bases from J, with 13 bases between. The length of the CDR3 is 15 residues. The CDR3 coding sequence is TGTGCCAGCAGTTTACTTGCGTCGGCGGACACTGAAGCTTTCTTT. It specifies CASSLLASADTEAFF.

This chain connects TRBV5-4 to TRBJ2-2, with TRBD2 matching over 7 bases. The V segment lost 4 bases and the J segment 2 bases; nucleotides outside the gene matches: 5. Germline V gene sequence: CDR1 SGHNT, CDR2 YYREEE (reference sequence). The CDR3 extends over 15 amino acids. The CDR3 DNA is TGTGCCAGCAGCCTAGCGGAACGCAACACCGGGGAGCTGTTTTTT. This translates into CASSLAERNTGELFF.

This chain uses TRBV6-5 with TRBJ1-2; tentatively, D is TRBD1 (6 bases). The germline V gene has CDR1 MNHEY and CDR2 SVGAGI. The V gene lost 4 bases and the J gene lost 1 base, with 16 bases spanning the gap. The CDR3 totals 16 residues. The CDR3 DNA is TGTGCCAGCAGTTCCACCACAGGGAGGGGTAACTATGGCTACACCTTC. It is translated as CASSSTTGRGNYGYTF.

The chain recombines TRBV27 with TRBJ1-2; D perhaps matches TRBD1 (6 bases). Germline V gene lookup returns CDR1 MNHEY and CDR2 SMNVEV (reference sequence). This CDR3 is 14 amino acids long. Trimming left V 6 bases short and J 5 bases short, with 16 bases between. For the CDR3, the DNA is TGTGCCAGCAGGGGCATCGTAGGGGGTTATGGCTACACCTTC. This encodes CASRGIVGGYGYTF.

The rearrangement joins TRBV11-2 to TRBJ2-1; 8 bases match TRBD2. Germline V CDR1 and CDR2: SGHAT, FQNNGV. V shed 5 bases and J 3 bases; nucleotides not matched to a gene: 12. The CDR3 consists of 17 residues. CDR3 sequence reads: CASSPLMLAGLYNEQFF. As DNA, the CDR3 is TGTGCCAGCAGCCCCCTCATGTTAGCGGGGCTCTACAATGAGCAGTTCTTC.

V usage is TRBV15 and J usage is TRBJ1-1; D possibly corresponds to TRBD1 (5 bases). CDR1 is LNHNV, CDR2 YYDKDF, per germline (reference sequence). V gave up 1 base and J gave up 1 base, with 19 bases separating them. The CDR3 extends over 18 amino acids. The CDR3 bases are TGTGCCACCAGCAGAGGGACCACTCTAGGCAGGGCGAACACTGAAGCTTTCTTT. Protein product: CATSRGTTLGRANTEAFF.

Comment on this clone: A read error may produce the germline difference seen at one junction end. V and J are TRBV7-7 and TRBJ1-6; D gene uncertain. From germline, CDR1 is SSHAT and CDR2 FNYEAQ (reference sequence). This CDR3 region has 16 residues. CDR3 coding DNA: TGTGCTAGCAGCCCCCTTCCCCCCTCCTATAATTCACCCCTCCACTTT. Protein: CASSPLPPSYNSPLHF.

This chain joins TRBV9 and TRBJ2-5, with 12 bases that match TRBD1. The J segment lost 4 bases and the V segment lost 10 bases, leaving 5 bases of the junction unmatched. Germline V gives CDR1 SGDLS, CDR2 YYNGEE. The CDR3 covers 13 residues. CDR3: CASGTGGLETQYF. In nucleotides, the CDR3 is TGTGCCTCCGGGACAGGGGGCTTAGAGACCCAGTACTTC.

The chain employs TRBV30 and TRBJ2-7; D is perhaps TRBD2 (5 bases). This CDR3 has 13 amino acids. Trimming removed 4 bases from V and 3 bases from J, with 13 bases in between. Germline V gene lookup returns CDR1 GTSNPN and CDR2 SVGIG (reference sequence). The CDR3 protein is CAWKRKMSYEQYF. The CDR3 coding sequence is TGTGCCTGGAAGCGGAAAATGAGCTACGAGCAGTACTTC.

V and J are TRBV27 and TRBJ2-1; 8 nucleotides match TRBD1. CDR1 and CDR2 (germline): MNHEY, SMNVEV (reference sequence). This CDR3 comprises 11 residues. The V and J ends lost 8 bases and 14 bases, in that order; junction bases with no gene match: 8. The CDR3 DNA reads TGTGCCAGCGGACCGGACAGGGAAGAGTTCTTC. Amino acids: CASGPDREEFF.

V and J are TRBV7-9 and TRBJ2-5, with 10 bases fitting TRBD1. The CDR3 consists of 16 residues. CDR1 and CDR2 from the germline V gene are SEHNR and FQNEAQ (reference sequence). The J segment lost 0 bases and the V segment lost 3 bases, leaving 4 bases of the junction unmatched. The CDR3 nucleotides are TGTGCCAGCAGCTTTACGACAGGGGGCCACCAAGAGACCCAGTACTTC. Its translation is CASSFTTGGHQETQYF.

This chain links TRBV28 with TRBJ1-6; 9 nucleotides agree with TRBD1. The CDR3 spans 16 residues. The J segment lost 5 bases and the V segment lost 3 bases, leaving 5 bases of the junction unmatched. Looked up from germline, CDR1 is MDHEN and CDR2 is SYDVKM. The CDR3 sequence is CASSLGTGRDNSPLHF. CDR3 bases: TGTGCCAGCAGTTTGGGGACAGGGAGAGATAATTCACCCCTCCACTTT. Full variable domain (remainder filled in from reference TRBV28 and TRBJ1-6): DVKVTQSSRYLVKRTGEKVFLECVQDMDHENMFWYRQDPGLGLRLIYFSYDVKMKEKGDIPEGYSVSREKKERFSLILESASTNQTSMYLCASSLGTGRDNSPLHFGNGTRLTVT.

The chain uses TRBV6-4 and TRBJ1-5; D uncertain. Per germline, CDR1 MRHNA and CDR2 SNTAGT. Trimming left V 8 bases short and J 1 base short, with 24 bases between. The CDR3 runs 18 residues. The CDR3 nucleotides are TGTGCCAGCGATACCGGGGATGGTATTTTCGGAAGCAATCAGCCCCAGCATTTT. This encodes CASDTGDGIFGSNQPQHF.

The V call is TRBV29-1, the J call TRBJ2-2; D gene unclear. Germline CDR1 SQVTM, CDR2 ANQGSEA. V lost 4 bases, J lost 4 bases, and 10 bases lay in between. The CDR3 is made up of 13 amino acids. This chain's CDR3 is CSVGTRSTGELFF. The CDR3 region has the DNA TGCAGCGTTGGTACACGATCCACCGGGGAGCTGTTTTTT.

Comments on this clone: This specimen includes other DNA sequences encoding the same CDR3. The rearrangement links TRBV7-9 to TRBJ2-7; maybe TRBD1 (5 bases). Trimming stripped 4 bases from V and 4 bases from J, with 8 bases between. The CDR3 sequence is 12 residues long. Germline V CDR1 and CDR2: SEHNR, FQNEAQ (reference sequence). CDR3 sequence (DNA): TGTGCCAGCAGCTCTCAGGGTTACGAGCAGTACTTC. It encodes CASSSQGYEQYF.

The chain links TRBV25-1 to TRBJ1-6, with a weak D call TRBD1 (5 bases). The V and J ends lost 7 bases and 6 bases respectively, with 19 bases between them. Per germline, CDR1 MGHDK and CDR2 SYGVNS. The CDR3 sequence is 16 residues long. CDR3 nucleotide sequence: TGTGCCAGCATCCGCCCCGGGCGGGGGTTTAATTCACCCCTCCACTTT. It translates to CASIRPGRGFNSPLHF.

The chain recombines TRBV7-2 with TRBJ2-7, with D possibly matching TRBD1 (6 bases). Per germline, CDR1 SGHTA and CDR2 FQGNSA. Trimming stripped 6 bases from V and 7 bases from J, with 19 bases between. This CDR3 is 14 amino acids long. The CDR3 here is CASRPQGNHVEQYF. Written as DNA, the CDR3 is TGTGCCAGCAGGCCACAGGGTAACCACGTGGAGCAGTACTTC.

This chain uses TRBV7-9 with TRBJ1-2, with D maybe TRBD1 (5 bases). The V and J ends lost 8 bases and 6 bases respectively, with 13 bases between them. CDR3 length equals 12 residues. The germline V gene has CDR1 SEHNR and CDR2 FQNEAQ (reference sequence). CDR3 DNA: TGTGCCAGCGCGGAGGGGTTAGATGGCTACACCTTC. The encoded protein is CASAEGLDGYTF.

This chain connects TRBV6-4 to TRBJ2-1; D is uncertain. Germline-derived CDR1 and CDR2 are MRHNA and SNTAGT. Trimming took off 0 bases at V and 7 bases at J, with 7 bases between the two ends. This CDR3 contains 13 residues. CDR3 nucleotides: TGTGCCAGCAGTGACTCTAACCAGAATGAGCAGTTCTTC. This translates into CASSDSNQNEQFF.

This chain joins TRBV7-9 and TRBJ2-1; TRBD1 matches 10 bases. The CDR3 length is 15 residues. Germline lookup yields CDR1 SEHNR and CDR2 FQNEAQ (reference sequence). The junction had 5 bases not matched to a gene; V was cut back by 2 bases and J by 7 bases. The CDR3 protein is CASSLRQGARNEQFF. For the CDR3, the DNA is TGTGCCAGCAGCTTACGACAGGGGGCAAGGAATGAGCAGTTCTTC. The full variable domain, completed using reference TRBV7-9 and TRBJ2-1, is DTGVSQNPRHKITKRGQNVTFRCDPISEHNRLYWYRQTLGQGPEFLTYFQNEAQLEKSRLLSDRFSAERPKGSFSTLEIQRTEQGDSAMYLCASSLRQGARNEQFFGPGTRLTVL.

The chain combines TRBV5-1 with TRBJ2-5; 8 nucleotides align to TRBD2. The V and J ends lost 4 bases and 5 bases, in that order; junction bases with no gene match: 7. CDR1 SGHRS and CDR2 YFSETQ come from the germline V gene. CDR3 length: 14 residues. CDR3 region: CASSPRTSPETQYF. The CDR3 nucleotides read TGCGCCAGCAGCCCGCGGACTAGCCCGGAGACCCAGTACTTC.

V usage is TRBV25-1 and J usage is TRBJ2-1; no definite D call. The germline V gene has CDR1 MGHDK and CDR2 SYGVNS. The V gene lost 1 base and the J gene lost 0 bases, with 10 bases spanning the gap. The CDR3 runs 16 residues. Written as DNA, the CDR3 is TGTGCCAGCAGTGAATTCGGCGGAAGCTCCTACAATGAGCAGTTCTTC. Its protein is CASSEFGGSSYNEQFF.

This chain connects TRBV30 to TRBJ2-7; weak D call: TRBD2 (5 bases). Trimming took off 2 bases at V and 2 bases at J, with 10 bases between the two ends. The CDR3 spans 13 residues. CDR1 is GTSNPN, CDR2 SVGIG, per germline (reference sequence). The CDR3 bases are TGTGCCTGGAGTTTAGCGCCGACCTACGAGCAGTACTTC. Translated: CAWSLAPTYEQYF.

This clone was recorded only once. The V and J genes are TRBV7-9 and TRBJ2-5; TRBD2 aligns across 12 bases. This CDR3 spans 15 amino acids. V was clipped by 5 bases and J by 2 bases; unmatched bases: 3. Germline V gives CDR1 SEHNR, CDR2 FQNEAQ (reference sequence). The CDR3 loop reads CASSLLAGGQETQYF. CDR3 sequence (DNA): TGTGCCAGCAGCCTCCTAGCGGGGGGGCAAGAGACCCAGTACTTC. The full variable domain, in which reference TRBV7-9 and TRBJ2-5 provide the parts outside the CDR3, is DTGVSQNPRHKITKRGQNVTFRCDPISEHNRLYWYRQTLGQGPEFLTYFQNEAQLEKSRLLSDRFSAERPKGSFSTLEIQRTEQGDSAMYLCASSLLAGGQETQYFGPGTRLLVL.

This clone was detected only once. This sequence joins TRBV11-3 and TRBJ1-1, with TRBD1 identical over 8 bases. The J segment lost 0 bases and the V segment lost 5 bases, leaving 5 bases of the junction unmatched. Germline V gene data show CDR1 as SGHNT and CDR2 as YENEEA. The CDR3 is made up of 15 amino acids. The chain's CDR3 is CASSPGQGLNTEAFF. DNA for the CDR3: TGTGCCAGCAGCCCAGGACAGGGATTGAACACTGAAGCTTTCTTT.